The T cell receptor beta chain described here comes from a study of follicular helper T cells after annual influenza vaccination. Profiling relied on immunoSEQ multiplex PCR, and the TCRdb table lists in-frame clones only, not all of them. The sample shows about 5,200 clones, 89% of them seen only once. Time point here: 2013-2014 season, 7 days after vaccination. Community-dwelling subjects without influenza vaccination in the prior 6 months were enrolled. ICOS+CD38+ and ICOS-CD38- fractions were sorted from non-naive CD4+CXCR5+PD-1+ cells. This CDR3 has 14 amino acids. Germline CDR1 reads SGHTA; CDR2 reads FQGTGA. V shed 5 bases and J 8 bases; nucleotides not matched to a gene: 11.

The sequenced sample was CXCR5+ CD38- circulating T follicular helper cells from blood, obtained 7 days after influenza vaccination. Specified subset: circulating Tfh, non-naive CD4+CXCR5+PD-1+ (ICOS+CD38+ or ICOS-CD38-). The V and J genes are TRBV7-3 and TRBJ1-2, with 7 bases aligning to TRBD1. The TCR originated in an adult who received the influenza vaccine. CDR3 sequence reads: CASSPSPGQPGYTF. The CDR3 DNA reads as TGTGCCAGCAGCCCGTCTCCGGGACAGCCAGGCTACACCTTC.